Below are 25 T cell receptor beta chains sequenced from a single sample in a study of siplizumab effects on memory and regulatory T cells. Generated by immunoSEQ multiplex PCR, the TCRdb table keeps only in-frame clones and is missing some. The sample lists 60,000 to 80,000 clones; roughly 80% were seen once. The sequenced material came from memory CD4+ T cells sorted from blood. These receptor sequences come from a human donor in good health.

The genes are TRBV11-2 and TRBJ1-1; D possibly corresponds to TRBD1 (5 bases). The germline V gene has CDR1 SGHAT and CDR2 FQNNGV. This CDR3 region has 13 residues. V lost 7 bases to trimming and J lost 0 bases, with 9 bases between them. In nucleotides, the CDR3 is TGTGCCAGCATAGGACAAGTGAACACTGAAGCTTTCTTT. It codes for CASIGQVNTEAFF.

The chain has TRBV4-1 and TRBJ2-5; the D is unclear. The V end was cut by 0 bases, the J end by 5 bases, with 19 bases between. Germline values: CDR1 MGHRA, CDR2 YSYEKL. This CDR3 comprises 17 residues. Here the CDR3 reads CASSQELESYQAETQYF. The CDR3 DNA reads TGCGCCAGCAGCCAAGAGTTGGAATCCTACCAGGCGGAGACCCAGTACTTC.

The chain links TRBV5-1 to TRBJ2-1; TRBD1 agrees at 7 bases. The CDR3 is 15 amino acids. V was clipped by 3 bases and J by 5 bases; unmatched bases: 8. The germline CDR1 and CDR2 sequences are SGHRS and YFSETQ. DNA for the CDR3: TGCGCCAGCAGCTCAGGGGGACAGACGCACAATGAGCAGTTCTTC. Encoded protein: CASSSGGQTHNEQFF. Full variable domain (missing parts from reference TRBV5-1 and TRBJ2-1): KAGVTQTPRYLIKTRGQQVTLSCSPISGHRSVSWYQQTPGQGLQFLFEYFSETQRNKGNFPGRFSGRQFSNSRSEMNVSTLELGDSALYLCASSSGGQTHNEQFFGPGTRLTVL.

The chain couples TRBV9 to TRBJ1-2; TRBD1 might be the D (6 bases). The length of the CDR3 is 14 residues. From germline, CDR1 is SGDLS and CDR2 YYNGEE. Between the trimmed V and J ends, which lost 1 base and 7 bases, there was a span of 14 bases. The CDR3 region is CASSVKVGGGGYTF. The CDR3 DNA follows: TGTGCCAGCAGCGTAAAAGTGGGGGGCGGTGGCTACACCTTC. Full variable domain (outside the CDR3, taken from reference TRBV9 and TRBJ1-2): DSGVTQTPKHLITATGQRVTLRCSPRSGDLSVYWYQQSLDQGLQFLIQYYNGEERAKGNILERFSAQQFPDLHSELNLSSLELGDSALYFCASSVKVGGGGYTFGSGTRLTVV.

CDR3 sequence: CASSDSWASGRSSYNEQFF. CDR3 DNA sequence: TGTGCCAGCAGTGATTCCTGGGCTAGCGGCCGGAGCTCCTACAATGAGCAGTTCTTC. This chain connects TRBV2 to TRBJ2-1, with 7 bases matching TRBD2. Germline V gives CDR1 SNHLY, CDR2 FYNNEI. The CDR3 sequence is 19 residues long. V was clipped by 3 bases and J by 0 bases; unmatched bases: 14.

The CDR3 bases are TGTGCCAGCAGCGCCCGCGGGAGGGGGAACACTGAAGCTTTCTTT. Protein product: CASSARGRGNTEAFF. The chain combines TRBV9 with TRBJ1-1; weak D call: TRBD1 (5 bases). There are 15 residues in the CDR3. Germline assignment: CDR1 SGDLS and CDR2 YYNGEE. The V and J ends lost 3 bases and 1 base respectively, with 13 bases between them.

The chain joins TRBV7-2 to TRBJ2-7; the match to TRBD1 covers 7 bases. CDR3 length: 14 amino acids. The V gene's germline CDR1 is SGHTA and CDR2 FQGNSA. Losses at the gene ends were 5 bases for V and 0 bases for J; bases not matched to a gene: 4. CDR3 region: CASSPRQGSYEQYF. The CDR3, as DNA: TGTGCCAGCAGCCCCAGACAGGGCTCCTACGAGCAGTACTTC.

V usage is TRBV6-1 and J usage is TRBJ1-2, with a tentative D call TRBD1 (5 bases). CDR1 and CDR2 from the germline V gene are MNHNS and SASEGT. Trimming removed 2 bases at V and 8 bases at J, with 9 bases between. This CDR3 is built from 12 residues. The CDR3 sequence is CASSEQGHGYTF. The CDR3 nucleotides read TGTGCCAGCAGTGAACAGGGTCACGGCTACACCTTC.

V is TRBV6-5 and J is TRBJ2-3; D gene unclear. Germline assignment: CDR1 MNHEY and CDR2 SVGAGI. The ends were cut back, 7 bases at V and 8 bases at J, with 13 bases in the middle. The CDR3 loop spans 12 amino acids. The DNA of the CDR3 is TGTGCCAGCACCCTCCCTGACGGTACGCAGTATTTT. It is translated as CASTLPDGTQYF.

The rearrangement joins TRBV7-6 to TRBJ1-2; D is unresolved. The CDR3 is made up of 14 amino acids. Per the germline V gene, CDR1 is SGHVS and CDR2 is FNYEAQ. V dropped 6 bases and J dropped 8 bases, with 19 bases sitting between them. The CDR3 sequence is CASSPGRPMEGYTF. In DNA, the CDR3 is TGTGCCAGCAGTCCGGGGAGGCCTATGGAAGGCTACACCTTC.

This chain links TRBV5-1 with TRBJ2-3; no clear D gene. Germline V gene data show CDR1 as SGHRS and CDR2 as YFSETQ. CDR3 size: 13 residues. The ends were cut back, 1 base at V and 0 bases at J, with 3 bases in the middle. In DNA, the CDR3 is TGCGCCAGCAGCTTGTACAGCACAGATACGCAGTATTTT. Translating it yields CASSLYSTDTQYF.

This clone showed up just a few times. Within the sample, other DNA sequences also encode this same CDR3. The chain uses TRBV5-1 and TRBJ2-3; no reliable D call. This CDR3 has 15 amino acids. The germline CDR1 and CDR2 sequences are SGHRS and YFSETQ. V shed 0 bases and J shed 0 bases, with 8 bases lying between them. This chain's CDR3 is CASSLGTASTDTQYF. The CDR3 region has the DNA TGCGCCAGCAGCTTGGGAACAGCTAGCACAGATACGCAGTATTTT.

The chain combines TRBV5-6 with TRBJ1-5, with a weak D call TRBD1 (5 bases). The germline gives CDR1 SGHDT, CDR2 YYEEEE. CDR3 size: 14 residues. Trimming removed 3 bases from V and 7 bases from J, with 14 bases in between. CDR3 loop: CASSSTRTHQPQHF. CDR3 DNA sequence: TGTGCCAGCAGCTCGACGCGGACACACCAGCCCCAGCATTTT.

This clone was counted a single time. The chain combines TRBV5-6 with TRBJ1-2; D is unclear. CDR3 length: 12 residues. The germline V and J ends were trimmed by 4 bases and 5 bases, with 9 bases remaining between them. Germline lookup yields CDR1 SGHDT and CDR2 YYEEEE. CDR3 sequence: CASSAQPYGYTF. CDR3 bases: TGTGCCAGCAGCGCCCAACCTTATGGCTACACCTTC.

The V and J genes are TRBV19 and TRBJ1-1; a weak D match, TRBD1 (5 bases). CDR1 is LNHDA and CDR2 is SQIVND in the germline V gene (reference sequence). The CDR3 covers 15 residues. Trimming removed 4 bases from V and 4 bases from J, with 16 bases in between. CDR3 region: CASSNGIGAVTEAFF. For the CDR3, the DNA is TGTGCCAGTAGTAATGGGATAGGGGCGGTCACTGAAGCTTTCTTT.

The chain combines TRBV12-5 with TRBJ2-3; D perhaps matches TRBD2 (6 bases). V was clipped by 1 base and J by 14 bases, with 16 bases between them. CDR1 and CDR2 (germline): LGHNT, FRNRAP. The CDR3 loop spans 13 amino acids. The CDR3 spells CASGLAPGSTMYF. DNA for the CDR3: TGTGCTAGTGGTTTGGCCCCCGGGAGCACAATGTATTTT.

This rearrangement joins TRBV6-6 to TRBJ1-2; no reliable D call. Germline V CDR1 and CDR2: MNHNY, SVGAGI (reference sequence). V was pared by 11 bases and J by 5 bases, with 15 bases between. The CDR3 consists of 12 residues. The CDR3 sequence is CAAYTLRYGYTF. In DNA form, the CDR3 reads TGTGCCGCCTATACCTTACGTTATGGCTACACCTTC.

The J gene is TRBJ1-5, the V gene TRBV4-2; the D gene is possibly TRBD1 (5 bases). The CDR3 consists of 16 residues. V was shortened by 0 bases and J by 4 bases, with 13 bases between the two germline ends. Looked up from germline, CDR1 is LGHNA and CDR2 is YNFKEQ. As DNA, the CDR3 is TGTGCCAGCAGCCAAGAGTTAGAAGGGGCGAATCAGCCCCAGCATTTT. Residues: CASSQELEGANQPQHF.

The V gene is TRBV18, the J gene TRBJ1-1; 7 bases are shared with TRBD1. In germline, CDR1 is KGHSH, CDR2 LQKENI. The ends lost 3 bases at V and 3 bases at J; junction bases unmatched: 1. This CDR3 is 13 amino acids long. Here the CDR3 DNA reads TGTGCCAGCTCACCGCAGGGGGACACTGAAGCTTTCTTT. Translation: CASSPQGDTEAFF.

The chain employs TRBV10-3 and TRBJ1-6, with 7 bases matching TRBD1. Losses at the gene ends were 10 bases for V and 7 bases for J; bases not matched to a gene: 13. The CDR3 consists of 15 residues. Germline V gene lookup returns CDR1 ENHRY and CDR2 SYGVKD. This chain's CDR3 is CATQTGSRGNSPLHF. CDR3 DNA: TGTGCCACCCAGACCGGGAGCAGGGGGAATTCACCCCTCCACTTT.

This clone was detected a few times. The chain recombines TRBV27 with TRBJ1-2; D not certain. The CDR3 has 13 amino acids. Germline CDR1 is MNHEY and CDR2 is SMNVEV (reference sequence). Trimming removed 8 bases at V and 5 bases at J, with 15 bases between. DNA of the CDR3: TGTGCCAGCTCCCCCGGGAAGTTTTATGGCTACACCTTC. It is translated as CASSPGKFYGYTF.

This clone was observed a few times. This sample includes further DNA sequences coding for the same CDR3. The chain recombines TRBV5-1 with TRBJ2-7; D could derive from TRBD1 or TRBD2 (5 bases each). CDR3 length equals 15 residues. Germline V gene data show CDR1 as SGHRS and CDR2 as YFSETQ. V lost 0 bases, J lost 3 bases, and 13 bases lay in between. CDR3 protein: CASSLGGTENYEQYF. The CDR3 DNA sequence: TGCGCCAGCAGCTTGGGGGGGACGGAGAACTACGAGCAGTACTTC.

The count of this clone is one. V and J are TRBV19 and TRBJ1-1; D not resolved. In germline, CDR1 is LNHDA, CDR2 SQIVND (reference sequence). The V and J ends lost 3 bases and 4 bases respectively, with 9 bases between them. This CDR3 has 13 amino acids. CDR3 amino acids: CASSIGVSTEAFF. The CDR3 DNA is TGTGCCAGTAGTATCGGGGTCTCCACTGAAGCTTTCTTT.

The chain links TRBV28 to TRBJ1-1; no firm D call. The CDR3 is made up of 12 amino acids. The germline gives CDR1 MDHEN, CDR2 SYDVKM. Trimming shortened V by 2 bases and J by 0 bases, and 1 base separated the two germline ends. The DNA for the CDR3 is TGTGCCAGCAGTTTAATGAACACTGAAGCTTTCTTT. Translation gives CASSLMNTEAFF.

V and J are TRBV7-9 and TRBJ2-1, with 8 nucleotides matching TRBD2. The CDR3 has 16 amino acids. CDR1 and CDR2 (germline): SEHNR, FQNEAQ (reference sequence). J gave up 0 bases and V 5 bases, and 6 bases lay outside the gene matches. CDR3 DNA: TGTGCCAGCAGCCCCCGGGAGGGGGGCTCCTACAATGAGCAGTTCTTC. It yields the protein CASSPREGGSYNEQFF.